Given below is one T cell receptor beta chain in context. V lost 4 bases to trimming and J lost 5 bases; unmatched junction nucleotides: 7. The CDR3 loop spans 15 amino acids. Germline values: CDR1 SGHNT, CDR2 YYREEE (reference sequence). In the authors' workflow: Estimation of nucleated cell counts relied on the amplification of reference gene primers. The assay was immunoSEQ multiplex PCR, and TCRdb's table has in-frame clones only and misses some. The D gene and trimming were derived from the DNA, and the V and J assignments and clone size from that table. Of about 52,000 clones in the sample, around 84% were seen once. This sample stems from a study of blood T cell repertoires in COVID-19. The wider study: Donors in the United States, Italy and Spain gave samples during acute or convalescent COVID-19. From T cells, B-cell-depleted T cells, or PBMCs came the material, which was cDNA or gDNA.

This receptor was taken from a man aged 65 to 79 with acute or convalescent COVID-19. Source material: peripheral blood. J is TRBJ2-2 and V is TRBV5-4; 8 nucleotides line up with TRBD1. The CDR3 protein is CASSLDRVVTGELFF. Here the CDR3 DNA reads TGTGCCAGCAGCCTGGACAGGGTAGTAACCGGGGAGCTGTTTTTT. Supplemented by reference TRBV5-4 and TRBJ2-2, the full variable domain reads ETGVTQSPTHLIKTRGQQVTLRCSSQSGHNTVSWYQQALGQGPQFIFQYYREEENGRGNFPPRFSGLQFPNYSSELNVNALELDDSALYLCASSLDRVVTGELFFGEGSRLTVL.